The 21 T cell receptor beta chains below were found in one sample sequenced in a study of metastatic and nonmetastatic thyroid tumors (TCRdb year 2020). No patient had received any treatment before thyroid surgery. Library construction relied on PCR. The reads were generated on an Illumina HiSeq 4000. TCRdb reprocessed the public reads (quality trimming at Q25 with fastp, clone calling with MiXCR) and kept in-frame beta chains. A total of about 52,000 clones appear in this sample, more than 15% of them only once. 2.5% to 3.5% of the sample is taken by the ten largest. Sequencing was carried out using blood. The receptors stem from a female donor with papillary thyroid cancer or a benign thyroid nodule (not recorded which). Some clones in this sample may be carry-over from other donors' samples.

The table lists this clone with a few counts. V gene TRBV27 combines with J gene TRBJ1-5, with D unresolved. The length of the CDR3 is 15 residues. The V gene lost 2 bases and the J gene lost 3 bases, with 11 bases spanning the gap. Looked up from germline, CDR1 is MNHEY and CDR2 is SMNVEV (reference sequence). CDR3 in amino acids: CASSLVSYINQPQHF. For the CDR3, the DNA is TGTGCCAGCAGTTTAGTGTCTTATATCAATCAGCCCCAGCATTTT.

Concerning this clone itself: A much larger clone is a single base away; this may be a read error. The CDR3 DNA sequence: TGTGCCTGGAACCGGGACAGGCACTATGGTTACACCTTC. Its translation: CAWNRDRHYGYTF. The chain couples TRBV30 to TRBJ1-2, with 8 bases matching TRBD1. Per germline, CDR1 GTSNPN and CDR2 SVGIG (reference sequence). The CDR3 sequence is 13 residues long.

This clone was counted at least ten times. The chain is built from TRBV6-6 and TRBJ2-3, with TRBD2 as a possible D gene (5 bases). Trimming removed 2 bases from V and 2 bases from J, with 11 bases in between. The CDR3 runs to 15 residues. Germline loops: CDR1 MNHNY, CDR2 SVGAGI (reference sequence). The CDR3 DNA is TGTGCCAGCAGTTACAGGGAGAGTAACACAGATACGCAGTATTTT. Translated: CASSYRESNTDTQYF.

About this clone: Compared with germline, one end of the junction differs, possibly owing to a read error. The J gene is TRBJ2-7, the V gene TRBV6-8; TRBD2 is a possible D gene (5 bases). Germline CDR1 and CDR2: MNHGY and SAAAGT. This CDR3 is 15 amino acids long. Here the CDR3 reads CASSSYAPGGYDQYF. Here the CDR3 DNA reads TGTGCCAGCAGTTCTTACGCCCCCGGCGGGTACGATCAGTACTTC.

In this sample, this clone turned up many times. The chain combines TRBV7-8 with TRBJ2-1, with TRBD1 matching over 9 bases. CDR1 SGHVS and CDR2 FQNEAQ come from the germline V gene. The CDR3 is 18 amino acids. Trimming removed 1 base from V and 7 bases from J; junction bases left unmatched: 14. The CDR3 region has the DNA TGTGCCAGCAGCTTAGGAGGTATGGGACAGGGTAGACGTAATGAGCAGTTCTTC. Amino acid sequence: CASSLGGMGQGRRNEQFF. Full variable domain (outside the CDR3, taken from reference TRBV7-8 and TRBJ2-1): GAGVSQSPRYKVAKRGQDVALRCDPISGHVSLFWYQQALGQGPEFLTYFQNEAQLDKSGLPSDRFFAERPEGSVSTLKIQRTQQEDSAVYLCASSLGGMGQGRRNEQFFGPGTRLTVL.

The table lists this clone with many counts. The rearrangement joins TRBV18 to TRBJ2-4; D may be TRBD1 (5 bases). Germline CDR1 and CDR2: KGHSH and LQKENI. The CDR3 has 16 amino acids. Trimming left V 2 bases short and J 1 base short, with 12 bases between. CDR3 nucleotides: TGTGCCAGCTCACCAACAAGGGGCCAGGCCAAAAACATTCAGTACTTC. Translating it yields CASSPTRGQAKNIQYF.

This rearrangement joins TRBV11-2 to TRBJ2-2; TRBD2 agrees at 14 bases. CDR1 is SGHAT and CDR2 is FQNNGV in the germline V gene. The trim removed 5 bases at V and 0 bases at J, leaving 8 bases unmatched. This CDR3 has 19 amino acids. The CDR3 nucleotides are TGTGCCAGCAGCCCACGACTAGCGGGAGGGCCTACGAACACCGGGGAGCTGTTTTTT. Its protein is CASSPRLAGGPTNTGELFF.

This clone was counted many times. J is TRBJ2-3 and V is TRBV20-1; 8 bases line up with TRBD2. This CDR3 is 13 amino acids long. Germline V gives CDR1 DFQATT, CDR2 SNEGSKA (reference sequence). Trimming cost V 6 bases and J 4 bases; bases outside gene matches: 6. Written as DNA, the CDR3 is TGCAGTGCCAGATACGGGAGGGCAGATACGCAGTATTTT. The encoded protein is CSARYGRADTQYF.

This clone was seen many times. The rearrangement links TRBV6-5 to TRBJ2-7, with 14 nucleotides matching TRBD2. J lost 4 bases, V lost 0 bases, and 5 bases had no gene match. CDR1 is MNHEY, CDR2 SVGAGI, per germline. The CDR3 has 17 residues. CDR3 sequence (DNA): TGTGCCAGCAGTTACTCAGGACTAGCGGGAGGTTGGTACGAGCAGTACTTC. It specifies CASSYSGLAGGWYEQYF.

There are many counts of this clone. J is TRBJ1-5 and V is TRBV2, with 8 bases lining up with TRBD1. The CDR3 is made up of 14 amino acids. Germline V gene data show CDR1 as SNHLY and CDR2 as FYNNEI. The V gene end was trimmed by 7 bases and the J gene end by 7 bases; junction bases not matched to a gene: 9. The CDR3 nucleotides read TGTGCCAGCACCACGCGGACAGGGTTACAGCCCCAGCATTTT. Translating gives CASTTRTGLQPQHF.

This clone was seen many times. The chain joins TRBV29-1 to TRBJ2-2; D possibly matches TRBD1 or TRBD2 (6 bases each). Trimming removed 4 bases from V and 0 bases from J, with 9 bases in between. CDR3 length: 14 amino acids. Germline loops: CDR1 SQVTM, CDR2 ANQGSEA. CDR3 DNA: TGCAGCGTTGTCGGGGGCGCGAACACCGGGGAGCTGTTTTTT. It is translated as CSVVGGANTGELFF.

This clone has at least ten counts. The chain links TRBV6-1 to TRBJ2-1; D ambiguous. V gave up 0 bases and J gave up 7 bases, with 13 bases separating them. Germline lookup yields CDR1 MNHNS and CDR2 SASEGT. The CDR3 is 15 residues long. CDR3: CASSEAYFSGNEQFF. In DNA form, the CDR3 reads TGTGCCAGCAGTGAAGCTTACTTCTCCGGTAATGAGCAGTTCTTC.

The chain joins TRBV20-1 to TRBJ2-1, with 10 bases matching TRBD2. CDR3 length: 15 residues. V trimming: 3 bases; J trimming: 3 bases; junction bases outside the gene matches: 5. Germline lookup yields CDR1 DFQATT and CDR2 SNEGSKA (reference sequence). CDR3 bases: TGCAGTGCTAGGGTGCGACTAGCGGGCTACAATGAGCAGTTCTTC. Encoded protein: CSARVRLAGYNEQFF.

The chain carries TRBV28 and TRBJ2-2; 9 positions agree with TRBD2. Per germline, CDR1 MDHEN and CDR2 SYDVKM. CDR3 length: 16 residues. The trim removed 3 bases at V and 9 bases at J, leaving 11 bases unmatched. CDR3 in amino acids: CASSFWDAGGPRELFF. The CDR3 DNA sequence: TGTGCCAGCAGTTTTTGGGACGCGGGAGGGCCCAGGGAGCTGTTTTTT.

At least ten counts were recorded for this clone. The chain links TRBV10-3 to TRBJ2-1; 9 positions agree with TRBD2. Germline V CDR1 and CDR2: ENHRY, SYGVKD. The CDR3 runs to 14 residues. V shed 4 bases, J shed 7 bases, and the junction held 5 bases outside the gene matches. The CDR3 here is CAISAVTSGNEQFF. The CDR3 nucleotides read TGTGCCATCAGTGCCGTAACTAGCGGGAATGAGCAGTTCTTC.

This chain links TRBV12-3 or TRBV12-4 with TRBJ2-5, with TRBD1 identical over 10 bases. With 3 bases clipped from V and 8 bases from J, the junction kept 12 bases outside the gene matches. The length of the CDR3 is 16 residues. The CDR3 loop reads CASSFGLKGQGYTQYF. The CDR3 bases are TGTGCCAGCAGTTTCGGTCTAAAGGGACAGGGGTATACCCAGTACTTC.

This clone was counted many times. This CDR3 is CASSLRDPTDTQYF. The CDR3 DNA reads as TGTGCCAGCAGTCTCCGGGACCCCACAGATACGCAGTATTTT. The rearrangement links TRBV27 to TRBJ2-3, with D perhaps assigned TRBD1 or TRBD2 (5 bases each). The CDR3 is 14 amino acids. V was trimmed by 5 bases and J by 2 bases, leaving 11 bases between them. CDR1 and CDR2 from the germline V gene are MNHEY and SMNVEV (reference sequence).

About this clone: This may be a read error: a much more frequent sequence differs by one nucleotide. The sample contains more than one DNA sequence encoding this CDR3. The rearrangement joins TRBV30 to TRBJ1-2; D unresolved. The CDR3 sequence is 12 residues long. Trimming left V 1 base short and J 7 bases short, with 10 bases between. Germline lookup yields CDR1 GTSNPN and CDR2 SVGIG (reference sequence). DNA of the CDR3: TGTGCCTGGAGTGGGGCAAGGTGTGGCTACACCTTC. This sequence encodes CAWSGARCGYTF.

The CDR3 DNA reads as TGCAGTGCTAGGTCTCTAGCGGGAGGGATGAGCTCCTACGAGCAGTACTTC. It encodes CSARSLAGGMSSYEQYF. V is TRBV20-1 and J is TRBJ2-7, with 12 bases that match TRBD2. This CDR3 is built from 17 residues. With V trimmed by 3 bases and J by 0 bases, 9 bases remained unmatched. Germline values: CDR1 DFQATT, CDR2 SNEGSKA (reference sequence).

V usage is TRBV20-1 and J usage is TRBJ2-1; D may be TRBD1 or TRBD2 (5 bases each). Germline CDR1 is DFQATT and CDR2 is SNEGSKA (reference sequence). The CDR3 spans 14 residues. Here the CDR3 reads CSVKGARGRNEQFF. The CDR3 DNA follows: TGCAGCGTGAAAGGGGCTAGAGGGAGAAATGAGCAGTTCTTC.

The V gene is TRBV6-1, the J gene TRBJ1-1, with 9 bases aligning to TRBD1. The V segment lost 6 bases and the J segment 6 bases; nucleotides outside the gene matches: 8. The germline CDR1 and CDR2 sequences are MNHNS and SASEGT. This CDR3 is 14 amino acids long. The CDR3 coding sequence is TGTGCCAGCAGCCCCGGGACAGGGTTCTCTGAAGCTTTCTTT. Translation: CASSPGTGFSEAFF.